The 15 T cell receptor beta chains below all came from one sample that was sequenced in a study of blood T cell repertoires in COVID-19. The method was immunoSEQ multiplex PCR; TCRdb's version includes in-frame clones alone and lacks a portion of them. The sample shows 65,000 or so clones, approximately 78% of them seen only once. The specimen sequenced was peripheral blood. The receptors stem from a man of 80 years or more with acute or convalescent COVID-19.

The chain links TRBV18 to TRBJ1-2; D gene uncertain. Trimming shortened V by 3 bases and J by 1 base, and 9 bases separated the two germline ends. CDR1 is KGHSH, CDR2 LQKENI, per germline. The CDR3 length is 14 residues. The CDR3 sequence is CASSPPNSNYGYTF. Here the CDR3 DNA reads TGTGCCAGCTCACCCCCTAACAGTAACTATGGCTACACCTTC.

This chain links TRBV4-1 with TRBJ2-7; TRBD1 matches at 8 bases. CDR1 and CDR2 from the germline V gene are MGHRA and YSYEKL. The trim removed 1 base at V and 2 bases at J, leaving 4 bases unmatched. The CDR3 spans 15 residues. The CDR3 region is CASSQGYRGAYEQYF. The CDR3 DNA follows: TGCGCCAGCAGCCAAGGGTACAGGGGGGCCTACGAGCAGTACTTC.

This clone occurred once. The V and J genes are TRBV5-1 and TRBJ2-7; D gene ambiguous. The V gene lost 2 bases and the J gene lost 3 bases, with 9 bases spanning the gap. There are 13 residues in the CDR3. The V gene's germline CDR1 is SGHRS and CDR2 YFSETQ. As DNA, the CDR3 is TGCGCCAGCAGCTTCACAACATTCTACGAGCAGTACTTC. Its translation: CASSFTTFYEQYF.

The CDR3 here is CASSHADRGFTEAFF. The CDR3 DNA is TGCGCCAGCAGCCACGCTGACAGGGGGTTCACTGAAGCTTTCTTT. The rearrangement links TRBV4-1 to TRBJ1-1; 9 positions match TRBD1. CDR3 length equals 15 residues. Germline loops: CDR1 MGHRA, CDR2 YSYEKL. Losses at the gene ends were 3 bases for V and 4 bases for J; bases not matched to a gene: 6.

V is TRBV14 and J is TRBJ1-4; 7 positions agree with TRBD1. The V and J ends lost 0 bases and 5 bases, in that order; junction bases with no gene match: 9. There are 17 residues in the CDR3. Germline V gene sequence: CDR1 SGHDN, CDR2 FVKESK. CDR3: CASSQEPAGQPNEKLFF. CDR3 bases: TGTGCCAGCAGCCAAGAACCTGCGGGACAGCCCAATGAAAAACTGTTTTTT.

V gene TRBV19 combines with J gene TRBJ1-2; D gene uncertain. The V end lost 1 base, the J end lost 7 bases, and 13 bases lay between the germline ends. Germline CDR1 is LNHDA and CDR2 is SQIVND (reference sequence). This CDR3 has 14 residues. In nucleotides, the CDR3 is TGTGCCAGTAGTATAGGAGTGCGAACCCTTGGCTACACCTTC. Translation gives CASSIGVRTLGYTF.

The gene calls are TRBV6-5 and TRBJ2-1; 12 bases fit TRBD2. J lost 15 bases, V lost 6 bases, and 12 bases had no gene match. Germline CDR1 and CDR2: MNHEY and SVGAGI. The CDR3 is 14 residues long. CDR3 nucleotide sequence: TGTGCCAGCAGCCCGACTAGCGGGGGCCCCCGTGCGTTCTTC. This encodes CASSPTSGGPRAFF.

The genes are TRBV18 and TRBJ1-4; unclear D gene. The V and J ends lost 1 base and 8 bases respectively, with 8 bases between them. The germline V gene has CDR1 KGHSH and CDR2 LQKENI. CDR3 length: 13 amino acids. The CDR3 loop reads CASSPRAWEKLFF. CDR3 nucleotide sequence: TGTGCCAGCTCACCACGGGCTTGGGAAAAACTGTTTTTT.

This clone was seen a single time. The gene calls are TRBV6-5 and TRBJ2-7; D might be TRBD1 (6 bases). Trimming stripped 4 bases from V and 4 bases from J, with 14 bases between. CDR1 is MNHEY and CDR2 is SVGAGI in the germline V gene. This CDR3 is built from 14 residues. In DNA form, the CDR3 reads TGTGCCAGCAGTTGGGGGCGCGTTACTTACGAGCAGTACTTC. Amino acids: CASSWGRVTYEQYF.

This CDR3 reads CASSHGDEKLFF. CDR3 nucleotide sequence: TGTGCCAGCAGCCATGGAGATGAAAAACTGTTTTTT. The chain employs TRBV3-1 (or the pseudogene TRBV3-2) and TRBJ1-4; D gene ambiguous. CDR1 and CDR2 from the germline V gene are LGHDT and YNNKEL (reference sequence). V was cut by 3 bases and J by 6 bases, with 5 bases left in between. The CDR3 runs 12 residues.

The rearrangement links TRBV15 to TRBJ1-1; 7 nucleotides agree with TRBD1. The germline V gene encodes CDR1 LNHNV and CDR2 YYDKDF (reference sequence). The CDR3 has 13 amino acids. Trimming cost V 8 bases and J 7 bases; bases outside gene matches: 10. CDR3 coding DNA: TGTGCCACCGCTAAGGGACAGTTCCTTGAAGCTTTCTTT. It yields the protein CATAKGQFLEAFF.

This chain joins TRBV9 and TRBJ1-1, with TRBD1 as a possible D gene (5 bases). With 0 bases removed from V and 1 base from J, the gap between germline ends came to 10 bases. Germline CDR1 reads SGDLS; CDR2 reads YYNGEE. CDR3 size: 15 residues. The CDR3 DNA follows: TGTGCCAGCAGCGTAGGGTCGGGGGGGAACACTGAAGCTTTCTTT. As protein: CASSVGSGGNTEAFF.

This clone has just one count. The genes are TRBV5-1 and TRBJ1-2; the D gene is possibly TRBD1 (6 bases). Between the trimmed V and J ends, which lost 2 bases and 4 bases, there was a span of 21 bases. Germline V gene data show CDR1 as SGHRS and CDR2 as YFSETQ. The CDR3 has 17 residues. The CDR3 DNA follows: TGCGCCAGCAGCTTCCCCCCCGGGGGGGCAAATCCCTATGGCTACACCTTC. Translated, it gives CASSFPPGGANPYGYTF.

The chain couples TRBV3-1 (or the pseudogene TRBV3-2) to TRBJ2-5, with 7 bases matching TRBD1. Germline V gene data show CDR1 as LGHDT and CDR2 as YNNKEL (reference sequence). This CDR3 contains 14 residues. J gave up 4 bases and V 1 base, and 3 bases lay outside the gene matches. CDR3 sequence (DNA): TGTGCCAGCAGCCAAGTCCAGGGGGTAGAGACCCAGTACTTC. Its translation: CASSQVQGVETQYF.

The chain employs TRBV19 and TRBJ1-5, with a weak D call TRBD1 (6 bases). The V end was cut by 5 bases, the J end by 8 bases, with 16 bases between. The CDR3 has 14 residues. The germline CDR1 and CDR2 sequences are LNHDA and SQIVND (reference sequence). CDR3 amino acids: CASSAQQGLEPQHF. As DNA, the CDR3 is TGTGCCAGTAGTGCCCAACAGGGTTTAGAGCCCCAGCATTTT.